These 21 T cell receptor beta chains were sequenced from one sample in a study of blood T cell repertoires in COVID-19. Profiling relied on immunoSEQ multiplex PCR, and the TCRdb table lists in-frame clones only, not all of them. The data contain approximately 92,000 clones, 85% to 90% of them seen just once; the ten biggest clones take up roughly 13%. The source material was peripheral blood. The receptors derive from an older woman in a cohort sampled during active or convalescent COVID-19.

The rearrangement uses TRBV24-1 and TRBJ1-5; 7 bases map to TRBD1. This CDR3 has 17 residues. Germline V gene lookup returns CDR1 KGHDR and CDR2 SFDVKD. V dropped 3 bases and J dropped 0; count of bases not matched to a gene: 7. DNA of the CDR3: TGTGCCACCAGTGATCCTCGACAGGGTGGTAGCAATCAGCCCCAGCATTTT. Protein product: CATSDPRQGGSNQPQHF.

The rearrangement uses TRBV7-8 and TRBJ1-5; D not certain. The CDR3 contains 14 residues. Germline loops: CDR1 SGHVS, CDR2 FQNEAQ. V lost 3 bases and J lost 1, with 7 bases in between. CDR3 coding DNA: TGTGCCAGCAGCTTGGGCCCCAGCAATCAGCCCCAGCATTTT. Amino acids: CASSLGPSNQPQHF.

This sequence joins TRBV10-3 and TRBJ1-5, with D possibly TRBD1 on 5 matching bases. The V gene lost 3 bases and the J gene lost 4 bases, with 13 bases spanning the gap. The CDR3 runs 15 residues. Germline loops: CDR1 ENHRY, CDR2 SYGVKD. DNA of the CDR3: TGTGCCATCAGTGATGGGCAGGGAAATAATCAGCCCCAGCATTTT. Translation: CAISDGQGNNQPQHF.

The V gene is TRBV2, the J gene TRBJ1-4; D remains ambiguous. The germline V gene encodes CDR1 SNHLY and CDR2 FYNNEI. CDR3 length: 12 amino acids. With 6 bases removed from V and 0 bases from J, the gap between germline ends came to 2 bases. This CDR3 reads CASSATNEKLFF. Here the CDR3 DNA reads TGTGCCAGCAGCGCAACTAATGAAAAACTGTTTTTT. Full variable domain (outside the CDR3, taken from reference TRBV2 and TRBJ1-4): EPEVTQTPSHQVTQMGQEVILRCVPISNHLYFYWYRQILGQKVEFLVSFYNNEISEKSEIFDDQFSVERPDGSNFTLKIRSTKLEDSAMYFCASSATNEKLFFGSGTQLSVL.

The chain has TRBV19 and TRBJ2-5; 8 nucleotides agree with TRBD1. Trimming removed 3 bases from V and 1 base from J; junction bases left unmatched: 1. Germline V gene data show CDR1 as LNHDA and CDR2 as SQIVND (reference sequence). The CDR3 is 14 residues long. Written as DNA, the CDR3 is TGTGCCAGTAGTATCGACAGGGGCCAAGAGACCCAGTACTTC. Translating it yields CASSIDRGQETQYF. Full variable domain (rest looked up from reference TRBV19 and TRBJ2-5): DGGITQSPKYLFRKEGQNVTLSCEQNLNHDAMYWYRQDPGQGLRLIYYSQIVNDFQKGDIAEGYSVSREKKESFPLTVTSAQKNPTAFYLCASSIDRGQETQYFGPGTRLLVL.

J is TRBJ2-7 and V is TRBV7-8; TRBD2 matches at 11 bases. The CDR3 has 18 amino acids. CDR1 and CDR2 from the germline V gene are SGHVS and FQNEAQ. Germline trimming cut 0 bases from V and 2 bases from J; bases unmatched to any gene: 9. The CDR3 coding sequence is TGTGCCAGCAGCTTAGCACTAGCGGGGGTAGCAAGGCCCTACGAGCAGTACTTC. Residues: CASSLALAGVARPYEQYF.

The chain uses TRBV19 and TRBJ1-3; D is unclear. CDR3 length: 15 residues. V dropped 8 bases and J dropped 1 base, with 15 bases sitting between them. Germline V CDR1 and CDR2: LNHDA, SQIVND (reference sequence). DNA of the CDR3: TGTGCCAGTGCCCCCGGGTCGCAGTCTGGAAACACCATATATTTT. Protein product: CASAPGSQSGNTIYF.

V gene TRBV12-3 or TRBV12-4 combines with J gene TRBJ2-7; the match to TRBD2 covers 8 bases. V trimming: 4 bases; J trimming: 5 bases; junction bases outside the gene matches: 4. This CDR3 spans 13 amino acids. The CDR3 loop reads CASSSGTRNEQYF. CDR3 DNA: TGTGCCAGCAGTTCCGGGACTAGAAACGAGCAGTACTTC.

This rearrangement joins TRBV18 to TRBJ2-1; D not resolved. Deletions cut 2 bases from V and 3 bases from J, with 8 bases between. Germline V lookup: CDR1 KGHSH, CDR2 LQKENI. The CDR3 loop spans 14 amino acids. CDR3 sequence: CASSPKAFYNEQFF. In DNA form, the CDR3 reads TGTGCCAGCTCACCAAAAGCGTTCTACAATGAGCAGTTCTTC.

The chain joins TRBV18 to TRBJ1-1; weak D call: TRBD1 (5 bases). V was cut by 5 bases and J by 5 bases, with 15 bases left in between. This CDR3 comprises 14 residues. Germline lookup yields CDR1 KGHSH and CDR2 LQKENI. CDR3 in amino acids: CASSEIWGGTEAFF. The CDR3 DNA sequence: TGTGCCAGCTCAGAAATCTGGGGGGGGACTGAAGCTTTCTTT. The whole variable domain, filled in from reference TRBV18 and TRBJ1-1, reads NAGVMQNPRHLVRRRGQEARLRCSPMKGHSHVYWYRQLPEEGLKFMVYLQKENIIDESGMPKERFSAEFPKEGPSILRIQQVVRGDSAAYFCASSEIWGGTEAFFGQGTRLTVV.

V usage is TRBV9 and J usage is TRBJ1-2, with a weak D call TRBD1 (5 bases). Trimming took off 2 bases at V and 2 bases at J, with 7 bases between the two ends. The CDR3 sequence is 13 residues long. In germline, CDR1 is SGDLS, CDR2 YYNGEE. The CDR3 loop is CASSVDTNYGYTF. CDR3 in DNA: TGTGCCAGCAGCGTGGACACCAACTATGGCTACACCTTC. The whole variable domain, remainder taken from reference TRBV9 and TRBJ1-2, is DSGVTQTPKHLITATGQRVTLRCSPRSGDLSVYWYQQSLDQGLQFLIQYYNGEERAKGNILERFSAQQFPDLHSELNLSSLELGDSALYFCASSVDTNYGYTFGSGTRLTVV.

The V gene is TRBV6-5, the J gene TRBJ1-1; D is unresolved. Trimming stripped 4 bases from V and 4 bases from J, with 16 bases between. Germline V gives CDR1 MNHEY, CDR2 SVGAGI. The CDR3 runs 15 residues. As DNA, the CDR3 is TGTGCCAGCAGTTTGAATCGACTGAGAGGCACTGAAGCTTTCTTT. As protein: CASSLNRLRGTEAFF.

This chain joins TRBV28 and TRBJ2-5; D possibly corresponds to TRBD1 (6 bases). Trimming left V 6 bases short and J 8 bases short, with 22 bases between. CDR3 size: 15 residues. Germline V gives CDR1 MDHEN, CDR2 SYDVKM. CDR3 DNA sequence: TGTGCCAGCAGCCCCAGGGGCAGGGGATTAGGTACCCAGTACTTC. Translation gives CASSPRGRGLGTQYF.

In nucleotides, the CDR3 is TGTGCCACCAAAGACGCGGGGGACAGCACAGATACGCAGTATTTT. The encoded protein is CATKDAGDSTDTQYF. This chain joins TRBV24-1 and TRBJ2-3, with TRBD2 identical over 7 bases. V lost 8 bases to trimming and J lost 0 bases; unmatched junction nucleotides: 7. The CDR3 extends over 15 amino acids. Looked up from germline, CDR1 is KGHDR and CDR2 is SFDVKD.

The CDR3 coding sequence is TGTGCCTGGAGTGTTAATAGCGGGGGGATCTATACAAATGAGCAGTTCTTC. It yields the protein CAWSVNSGGIYTNEQFF. This chain links TRBV30 with TRBJ2-1; 10 nucleotides agree with TRBD2. Germline CDR1 reads GTSNPN; CDR2 reads SVGIG (reference sequence). The CDR3 sequence is 17 residues long. V gave up 0 bases and J gave up 7 bases; unmatched junction bases: 12.

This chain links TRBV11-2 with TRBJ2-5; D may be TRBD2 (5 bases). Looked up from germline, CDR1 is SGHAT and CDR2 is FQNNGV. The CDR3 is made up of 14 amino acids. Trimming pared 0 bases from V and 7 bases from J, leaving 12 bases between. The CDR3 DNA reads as TGTGCCAGCAGCTTAGATCCGGCCCGGGGGACCCAGTACTTC. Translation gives CASSLDPARGTQYF.

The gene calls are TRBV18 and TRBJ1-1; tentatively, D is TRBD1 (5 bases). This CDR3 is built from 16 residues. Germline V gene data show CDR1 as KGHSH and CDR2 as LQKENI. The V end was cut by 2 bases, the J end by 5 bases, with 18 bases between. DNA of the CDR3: TGTGCCAGCTCACCAGGTGGGGGGTTCGGGCGGACTGAAGCTTTCTTT. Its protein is CASSPGGGFGRTEAFF.

The CDR3 bases are TGCGCCAGCAGCTTTGGGGCGCCGAGGACTGAAGCTTTCTTT. Translating it yields CASSFGAPRTEAFF. The chain joins TRBV5-1 to TRBJ1-1; tentatively, D is TRBD1 (5 bases). V was cut by 2 bases and J by 5 bases, with 13 bases left in between. Looked up from germline, CDR1 is SGHRS and CDR2 is YFSETQ. This CDR3 is built from 14 residues.

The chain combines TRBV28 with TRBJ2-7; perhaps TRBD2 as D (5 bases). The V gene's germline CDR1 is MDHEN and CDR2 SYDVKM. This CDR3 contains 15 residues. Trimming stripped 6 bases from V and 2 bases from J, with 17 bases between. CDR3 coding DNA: TGTGCCAGCAGCCGATCGAGGGCCTTCACCTACGAGCAGTACTTC. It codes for CASSRSRAFTYEQYF.

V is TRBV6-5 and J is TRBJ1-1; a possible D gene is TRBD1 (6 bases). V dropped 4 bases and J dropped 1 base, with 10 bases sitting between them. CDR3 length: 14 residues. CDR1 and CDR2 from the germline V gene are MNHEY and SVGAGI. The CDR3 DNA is TGTGCCAGCAGTTTAAGCAGGGGGAACACTGAAGCTTTCTTT. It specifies CASSLSRGNTEAFF.

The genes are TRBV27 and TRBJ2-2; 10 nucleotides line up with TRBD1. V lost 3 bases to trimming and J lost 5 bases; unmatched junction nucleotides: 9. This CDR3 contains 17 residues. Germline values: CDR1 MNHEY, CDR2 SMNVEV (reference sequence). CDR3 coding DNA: TGTGCCAGCAGTTTCCTTTACCGGGACAGGGGAACCGGGGAGCTGTTTTTT. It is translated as CASSFLYRDRGTGELFF.